The rows below give T cell receptor beta chains drawn from one sample of a study of cytomegalovirus exposure and HLA in healthy donors. Assay used: immunoSEQ multiplex PCR; TCRdb lists only in-frame clones, some missing. This table has 110,000 or so clones, 76% appearing once. Sequenced sample: PBMCs. The receptors stem from a man aged 45 to 65 in good health and CMV-seropositive. Both conserved end residues are part of each CDR3. The D gene is left open where the match is weak. Expanded clones get a size class; other rows say once, few or many, or leave the size out.

abundance	v_gene	j_gene	d_gene	CDR3nt	CDR3aa
NA	TRBV7-2	TRBJ2-2	TRBD1	TGTGCCAGCAGCCCAACCCCGGTTGGGACAGGAGACACCGGGGAGCTGTTTTTT	CASSPTPVGTGDTGELFF
few	TRBV6-6	TRBJ2-1	TRBD1	TGTGCCAGCAGACCGGGACAGGGGTTCAATGAGCAGTTCTTC	CASRPGQGFNEQFF
NA	TRBV19	TRBJ1-4	NA	TGTGCCAGTAGTACCCCGGGACATTTAAAGCTGTTTTTT	CASSTPGHLKLFF
NA	TRBV11-2	TRBJ2-3	NA	TGTGCCAGCAGACCTCTGAGCGGGCCTTGGGCAGATACGCAGTATTTT	CASRPLSGPWADTQYF
NA	TRBV13	TRBJ2-3	TRBD2	TGTGCCAGCAGCTTAGGACTAGCGGGAACGCCCACAGATACGCAGTATTTT	CASSLGLAGTPTDTQYF
NA	TRBV6-5	TRBJ1-1	NA	TGTGCCAGCAGTTTACAGGGTGCGGCTTTCTTT	CASSLQGAAFF
few	TRBV7-2	TRBJ2-3	TRBD2	TGTGCCAGCAGCTTAGGCGGGGGACGCGCCTCCGGGGGTACGCAGTATTTT	CASSLGGGRASGGTQYF
NA	TRBV6-1	TRBJ2-1	NA	TGTGCCAGCAGATTCCGACAGACAGATGAGCAGTTCTTC	CASRFRQTDEQFF
NA	TRBV2	TRBJ1-2	NA	TGTGCCAGCACCCGGGACTTTGCTAACTATGGCTACACCTTC	CASTRDFANYGYTF
NA	TRBV4-3	TRBJ2-3	TRBD2	TGCGCCAGCAGCCAGCCGGGGGGGCGCACAGATACGCAGTATTTT	CASSQPGGRTDTQYF
once	TRBV5-1	TRBJ2-1	TRBD1	TGCGCCAGCACGCGGGTCCCCGGGACAGGGGTATACAATGAGCAGTTCTTC	CASTRVPGTGVYNEQFF
NA	TRBV14	TRBJ2-7	NA	TGTGCCAGCAGCCCAGCAGGGGCGAATGATCCTCGGTACTTC	CASSPAGANDPRYF
once	TRBV15	TRBJ2-5	TRBD1	TGTGCCACCAGCAAGACAGGGCACGAGACCCAGTACTTC	CATSKTGHETQYF
NA	TRBV11-3	TRBJ2-1	TRBD2	TGTGCCAGCAGCGCCCGGGGGGTTCAGAATGAGCAGTTCTTC	CASSARGVQNEQFF
NA	TRBV4-3	TRBJ1-1	NA	TGCGCCAGCAGCCCGTACAGAGGGGGGAACACTGAAGCTTTCTTT	CASSPYRGGNTEAFF
NA	TRBV7-9	TRBJ1-1	TRBD1	TGTGCCAGCAGCTTCAAGCAGGGGGCTGACACTGAAGCTTTCTTT	CASSFKQGADTEAFF
once	TRBV6-6	TRBJ1-3	NA	TGTGCCAGCAGTACCACAGGGTCTGGAAACACCATATATTTT	CASSTTGSGNTIYF
NA	TRBV5-1	TRBJ2-3	TRBD2	TGCGCCAGCAGCTTGACTAGCGGGGGGCCAGATACGCAGTATTTT	CASSLTSGGPDTQYF
NA	TRBV5-1	TRBJ2-1	NA	TGCGCCAGCAGCTTAATGGGCCCCAACAATGAGCAGTTCTTC	CASSLMGPNNEQFF
NA	TRBV15	TRBJ1-6	NA	TGTGCCACCAGCAGGGGGACTTTATCCCTCCACTTT	CATSRGTLSLHF
NA	TRBV13	TRBJ2-7	NA	TGTGCCAGCAGCTCCCAGGGAGGAGCCTACGAGCAGTACTTC	CASSSQGGAYEQYF
NA	TRBV5-6	TRBJ2-7	TRBD2	TGTGCCAGCAGCTTGGGGCCGGGGGGCTCCTACGAGCAGTACTTC	CASSLGPGGSYEQYF
NA	TRBV18	TRBJ2-2	TRBD2	TGTGCCAGCTCACCACGGTGGAGCGGGAGTGACACCGGGGAGCTGTTTTTT	CASSPRWSGSDTGELFF
NA	TRBV5-6	TRBJ2-7	TRBD2	TGTGCCAGCAGCTTTGGCGGGAGCCACCTTTCCTACGAGCAGTACTTC	CASSFGGSHLSYEQYF
NA	TRBV5-6	TRBJ2-2	TRBD1	TGTGCCAGTTCCCGGGACAGGGGGGTTATGGAGAACACCGGGGAGCTGTTTTTT	CASSRDRGVMENTGELFF
NA	TRBV4-2	TRBJ1-6	NA	TGTGCCAGCAGCCAAGTGGGTGGGTCATCAGGGAAAGATCGTTCACCCCTCCACTTT	CASSQVGGSSGKDRSPLHF